Listed here are 13 T cell receptor beta chains from one sample, sequenced in a study of blood T cell repertoires in COVID-19. Only in-frame clones appear in the TCRdb table, and some are missing; sequencing was by immunoSEQ multiplex PCR. The sample yields under 200,000 clones, 85% seen once. Sequencing used peripheral blood. The receptors stem from a woman aged 80 or over with acute or convalescent COVID-19.

This clone appeared a few times. The CDR3: CASSVQLNTEAFF. As DNA, the CDR3 is TGTGCCAGCAGCGTACAGTTGAACACTGAAGCTTTCTTT. This sequence joins TRBV9 and TRBJ1-1; D unresolved. The germline V gene encodes CDR1 SGDLS and CDR2 YYNGEE. Trimming took 1 base from V and 0 from J, leaving 4 bases between them. This CDR3 spans 13 amino acids.

The V and J genes are TRBV24-1 and TRBJ2-3, with 10 bases identical to TRBD2. The trim removed 6 bases at V and 3 bases at J, leaving 8 bases unmatched. CDR3 length: 16 amino acids. Looked up from germline, CDR1 is KGHDR and CDR2 is SFDVKD. As DNA, the CDR3 is TGTGCCACCAGTCACCCCCTAGCGGGGGTAACAGATACGCAGTATTTT. Translated: CATSHPLAGVTDTQYF.

This chain uses TRBV1 with TRBJ2-2; TRBD2 was called by the table and not checked on the DNA. TRBV1 corresponds to a pseudogene. The CDR3 extends over 18 amino acids. The CDR3 DNA sequence: TGCACCAGCAGCCAACCGGGACTAGCGGGAGTTAGGACCGGGGAGCTGTTTTTT. This codes for CTSSQPGLAGVRTGELFF.

The V and J genes are TRBV28 and TRBJ1-2; TRBD1 might be the D (6 bases). Trimming stripped 6 bases from V and 6 bases from J, with 23 bases between. This CDR3 contains 16 residues. The V gene's germline CDR1 is MDHEN and CDR2 SYDVKM. CDR3 region: CASSLQGGGLGDGYTF. In nucleotides, the CDR3 is TGTGCCAGCAGCCTCCAGGGAGGGGGTCTTGGCGATGGCTACACCTTC.

The chain combines TRBV5-1 with TRBJ1-6; 7 bases match TRBD1. The junction had 9 bases not matched to a gene; V was cut back by 3 bases and J by 6 bases. The CDR3 has 16 residues. Germline loops: CDR1 SGHRS, CDR2 YFSETQ. This CDR3 reads CASSSGAGTVNSPLHF. The CDR3 DNA follows: TGCGCCAGCAGCTCGGGAGCCGGGACAGTTAATTCACCCCTCCACTTT.

The J gene is TRBJ1-1, the V gene TRBV7-2; 10 nucleotides agree with TRBD1. CDR1 is SGHTA and CDR2 is FQGNSA in the germline V gene. After removal of 4 bases from V and 4 bases from J, the junction contained 3 bases not matched to a gene. This CDR3 spans 14 amino acids. CDR3 nucleotides: TGTGCCAGCAGCTCCCGGGACAGGGGCACTGAAGCTTTCTTT. Protein: CASSSRDRGTEAFF.

The rearrangement uses TRBV18 and TRBJ1-2, with D hard to call. Germline V gene sequence: CDR1 KGHSH, CDR2 LQKENI. The V end was cut by 0 bases, the J end by 8 bases, with 16 bases between. The CDR3 totals 15 residues. CDR3 residues: CASSPPSTQSQGYTF. CDR3 in DNA: TGTGCCAGCTCACCACCTAGTACTCAAAGTCAAGGCTACACCTTC.

J is TRBJ1-4 and V is TRBV5-4; 7 nucleotides agree with TRBD1. V shed 4 bases, J shed 6 bases, and the junction held 12 bases outside the gene matches. Germline V gives CDR1 SGHNT, CDR2 YYREEE (reference sequence). This CDR3 spans 16 amino acids. CDR3: CASSKSSSGGDEKLFF. DNA for the CDR3: TGTGCCAGCAGCAAATCTTCTTCAGGGGGTGATGAAAAACTGTTTTTT. Full variable domain (rest looked up from reference TRBV5-4 and TRBJ1-4): ETGVTQSPTHLIKTRGQQVTLRCSSQSGHNTVSWYQQALGQGPQFIFQYYREEENGRGNFPPRFSGLQFPNYSSELNVNALELDDSALYLCASSKSSSGGDEKLFFGSGTQLSVL.

This clone was seen just once. The chain combines TRBV30 with TRBJ1-4; D unclear. Trimming stripped 0 bases from V and 8 bases from J, with 10 bases between. The CDR3 length is 13 residues. Germline assignment: CDR1 GTSNPN and CDR2 SVGIG (reference sequence). The CDR3 loop is CAWSVVGGEKLFF. DNA of the CDR3: TGTGCCTGGAGTGTAGTCGGAGGGGAAAAACTGTTTTTT.

J is TRBJ1-4 and V is TRBV10-3; D might be TRBD1 (6 bases). The CDR3 contains 14 residues. Germline lookup yields CDR1 ENHRY and CDR2 SYGVKD. With 0 bases removed from V and 5 bases from J, the gap between germline ends came to 7 bases. Here the CDR3 reads CAISESRGNEKLFF. The CDR3 DNA reads TGTGCCATCAGTGAGTCTAGGGGGAATGAAAAACTGTTTTTT.

The V and J genes are TRBV2 and TRBJ2-5, with 12 nucleotides matching TRBD2. The germline V gene encodes CDR1 SNHLY and CDR2 FYNNEI. The CDR3 totals 15 residues. The V gene end was trimmed by 6 bases and the J gene end by 3 bases; junction bases not matched to a gene: 5. CDR3 residues: CASRARLAGEETQYF. The CDR3 coding sequence is TGTGCCAGCAGGGCGAGACTAGCGGGAGAAGAGACCCAGTACTTC.

This chain joins TRBV29-1 and TRBJ2-7; 8 nucleotides match TRBD1. Germline values: CDR1 SQVTM, CDR2 ANQGSEA. V lost 7 bases and J lost 0; bases outside the gene matches: 2. This CDR3 comprises 12 residues. In DNA form, the CDR3 reads TGCAGCGCGGGACAGGCCTCCTACGAGCAGTACTTC. Amino acid sequence: CSAGQASYEQYF.

The chain carries TRBV29-1 and TRBJ1-5, with 8 nucleotides matching TRBD1. Germline CDR1 SQVTM, CDR2 ANQGSEA. V dropped 5 bases and J dropped 2; count of bases not matched to a gene: 5. This CDR3 region has 14 residues. The CDR3 is CSVSGGNGNQPQHF. As DNA, the CDR3 is TGCAGCGTTTCAGGGGGCAACGGCAATCAGCCCCAGCATTTT.